This T cell receptor beta chain appears in the sequencing data of a study of blood T cell repertoires in COVID-19. Study at large: PBMCs, B-cell-depleted T cells, or T cells were the source of the cDNA or gDNA that made up the material.

Source study methods: How many nucleated cells were present was estimated from reference gene primer amplification. Some clones are missing from TCRdb's copy, which holds only in-frame ones; the method was immunoSEQ multiplex PCR. Clone size and V and J calls were adopted from that table, with D and trimming inferred from the DNA. The table has around 160,000 clones, over 75% seen once. The CDR3 totals 15 residues. The junction had 4 bases not matched to a gene; V was cut back by 1 base and J by 1 base. Germline CDR1 is SGHRS and CDR2 is YFSETQ. This receptor was obtained from a woman in her twenties or thirties with acute COVID-19. V usage is TRBV5-1 and J usage is TRBJ2-7, with 8 nucleotides matching TRBD1. The source material was PBMCs or T cells enriched from blood (not recorded which). CDR3 amino acids: CASSLTTGDSYEQYF. The CDR3 DNA is TGCGCCAGCAGCTTGACGACAGGGGATTCCTACGAGCAGTACTTC.